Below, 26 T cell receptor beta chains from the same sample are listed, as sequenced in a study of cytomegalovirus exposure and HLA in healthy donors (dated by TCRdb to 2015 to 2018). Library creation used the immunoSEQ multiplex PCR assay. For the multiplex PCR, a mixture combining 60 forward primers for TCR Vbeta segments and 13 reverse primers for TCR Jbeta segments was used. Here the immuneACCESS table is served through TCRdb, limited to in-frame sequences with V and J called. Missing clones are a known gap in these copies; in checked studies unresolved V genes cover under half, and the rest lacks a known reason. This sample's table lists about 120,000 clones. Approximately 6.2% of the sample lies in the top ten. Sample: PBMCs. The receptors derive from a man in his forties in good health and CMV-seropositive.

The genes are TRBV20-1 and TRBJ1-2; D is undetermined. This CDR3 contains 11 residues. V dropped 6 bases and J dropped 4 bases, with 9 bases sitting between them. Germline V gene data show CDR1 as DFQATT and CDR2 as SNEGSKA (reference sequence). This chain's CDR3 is CSARSGYGYTF. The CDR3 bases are TGCAGTGCCAGGTCTGGCTATGGCTACACCTTC.

CDR3 sequence reads: CASSLLSDRNNEQFF. DNA for the CDR3: TGTGCCAGCAGCCTCCTAAGCGACAGAAACAATGAGCAGTTCTTC. The V call is TRBV7-3, the J call TRBJ2-1; TRBD1 might be the D (5 bases). Trimming cost V 5 bases and J 5 bases, with 16 bases left between them. Germline loops: CDR1 SGHTA, CDR2 FQGTGA. This CDR3 has 15 amino acids. The full variable domain, rest sourced from reference TRBV7-3 and TRBJ2-1, is GAGVSQTPSNKVTEKGKYVELRCDPISGHTALYWYRQSLGQGPEFLIYFQGTGAADDSGLPNDRFFAVRPEGSVSTLKIQRTERGDSAVYLCASSLLSDRNNEQFFGPGTRLTVL.

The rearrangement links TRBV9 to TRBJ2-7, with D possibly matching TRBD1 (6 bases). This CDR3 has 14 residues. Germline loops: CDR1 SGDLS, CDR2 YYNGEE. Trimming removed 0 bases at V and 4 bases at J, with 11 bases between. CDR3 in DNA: TGTGCCAGCAGCGTAGCGCAGGGGCGGTACGAGCAGTACTTC. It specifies CASSVAQGRYEQYF.

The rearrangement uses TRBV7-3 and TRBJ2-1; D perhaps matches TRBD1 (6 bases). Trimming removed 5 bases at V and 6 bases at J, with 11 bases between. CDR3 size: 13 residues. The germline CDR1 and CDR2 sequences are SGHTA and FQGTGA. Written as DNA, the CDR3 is TGTGCCAGCAGCCGCTCCAGGGGCAATGAGCAGTTCTTC. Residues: CASSRSRGNEQFF.

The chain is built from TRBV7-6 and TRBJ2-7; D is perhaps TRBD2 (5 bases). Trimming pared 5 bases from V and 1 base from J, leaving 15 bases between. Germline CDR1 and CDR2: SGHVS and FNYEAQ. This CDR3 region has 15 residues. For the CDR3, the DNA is TGTGCCAGCAGCCAACTAAGCGGAGTTTCCTACGAGCAGTACTTC. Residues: CASSQLSGVSYEQYF.

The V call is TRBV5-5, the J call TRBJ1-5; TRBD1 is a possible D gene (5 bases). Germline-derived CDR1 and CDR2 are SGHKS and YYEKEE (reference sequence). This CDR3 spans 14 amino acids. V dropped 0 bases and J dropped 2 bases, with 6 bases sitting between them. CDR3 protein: CASSLEQGNQPQHF. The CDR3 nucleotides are TGTGCCAGCAGCTTGGAACAGGGCAATCAGCCCCAGCATTTT.

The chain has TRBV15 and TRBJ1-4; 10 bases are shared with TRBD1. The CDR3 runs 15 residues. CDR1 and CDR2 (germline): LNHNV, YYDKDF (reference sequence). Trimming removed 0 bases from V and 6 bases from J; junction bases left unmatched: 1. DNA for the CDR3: TGTGCCACCAGCAGAGATGGGACAGGGGATGAAAAACTGTTTTTT. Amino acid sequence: CATSRDGTGDEKLFF. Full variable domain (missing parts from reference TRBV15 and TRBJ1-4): DAMVIQNPRYQVTQFGKPVTLSCSQTLNHNVMYWYQQKSSQAPKLLFHYYDKDFNNEADTPDNFQSRRPNTSFCFLDIRSPGLGDTAMYLCATSRDGTGDEKLFFGSGTQLSVL.

The CDR3: CASSQLQGRGEQYF. CDR3 in DNA: TGTGCCAGCAGCCAATTGCAGGGGCGGGGGGAGCAGTACTTC. The gene calls are TRBV14 and TRBJ2-7; possibly TRBD2 for D (7 bases). This CDR3 has 14 residues. The V gene's germline CDR1 is SGHDN and CDR2 FVKESK. V lost 2 bases and J 7 bases, leaving 15 bases between the germline ends.

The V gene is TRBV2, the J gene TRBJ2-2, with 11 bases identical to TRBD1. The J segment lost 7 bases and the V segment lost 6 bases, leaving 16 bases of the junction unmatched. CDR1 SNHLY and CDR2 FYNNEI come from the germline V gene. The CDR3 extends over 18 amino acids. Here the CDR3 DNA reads TGTGCCAGCAGCGTGAGATCCGGGACAGGGGGAGGTAGCGGGGAGCTGTTTTTT. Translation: CASSVRSGTGGGSGELFF.

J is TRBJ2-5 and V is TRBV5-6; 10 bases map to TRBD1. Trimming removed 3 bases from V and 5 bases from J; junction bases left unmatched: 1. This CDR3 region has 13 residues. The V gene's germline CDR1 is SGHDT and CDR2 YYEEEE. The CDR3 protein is CASSWDRGETQYF. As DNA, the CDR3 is TGTGCCAGCAGCTGGGACAGGGGTGAGACCCAGTACTTC.

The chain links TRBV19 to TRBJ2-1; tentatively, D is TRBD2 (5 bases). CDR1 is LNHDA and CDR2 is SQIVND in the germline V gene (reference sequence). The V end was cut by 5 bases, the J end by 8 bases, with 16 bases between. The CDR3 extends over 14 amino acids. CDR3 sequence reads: CASSVSTSWDEQFF. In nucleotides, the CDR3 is TGTGCCAGTAGTGTCTCCACTAGTTGGGATGAGCAGTTCTTC.

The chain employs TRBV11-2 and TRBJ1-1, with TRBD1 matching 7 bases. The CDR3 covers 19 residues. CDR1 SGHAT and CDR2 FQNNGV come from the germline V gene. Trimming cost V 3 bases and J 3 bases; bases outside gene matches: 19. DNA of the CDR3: TGTGCCAGCAGCTTCGAGAAACAGGGGATTAGCCCTCCAGACACTGAAGCTTTCTTT. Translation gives CASSFEKQGISPPDTEAFF.

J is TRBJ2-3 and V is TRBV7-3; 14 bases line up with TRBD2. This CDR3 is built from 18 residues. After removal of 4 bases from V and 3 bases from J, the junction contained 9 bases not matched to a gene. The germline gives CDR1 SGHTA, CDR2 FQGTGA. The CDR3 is CASSYRPGLAGETDTQYF. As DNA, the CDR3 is TGTGCCAGCAGCTACCGACCGGGACTAGCGGGAGAAACAGATACGCAGTATTTT.

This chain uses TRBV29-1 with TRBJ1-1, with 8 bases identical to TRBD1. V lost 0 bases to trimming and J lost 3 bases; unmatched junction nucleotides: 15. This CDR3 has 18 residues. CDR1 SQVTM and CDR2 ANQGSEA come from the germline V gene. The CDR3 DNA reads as TGCAGCGTTGAAGAATCCCTCCCCCGACAGGGGAGTGACACTGAAGCTTTCTTT. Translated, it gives CSVEESLPRQGSDTEAFF.

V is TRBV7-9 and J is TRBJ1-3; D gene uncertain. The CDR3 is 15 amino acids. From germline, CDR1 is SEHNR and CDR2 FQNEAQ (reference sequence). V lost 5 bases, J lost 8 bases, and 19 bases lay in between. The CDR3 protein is CASSGTTSILDTIYF. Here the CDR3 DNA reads TGTGCCAGCAGCGGAACGACAAGCATACTCGACACCATATATTTT.

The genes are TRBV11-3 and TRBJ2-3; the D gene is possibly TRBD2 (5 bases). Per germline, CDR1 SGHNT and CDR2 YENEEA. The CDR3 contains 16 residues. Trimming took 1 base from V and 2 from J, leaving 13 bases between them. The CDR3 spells CASSLGAGRATDTQYF. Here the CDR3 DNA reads TGTGCCAGCAGCTTAGGGGCGGGTCGGGCCACAGATACGCAGTATTTT. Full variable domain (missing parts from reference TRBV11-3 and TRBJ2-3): EAGVVQSPRYKIIEKKQPVAFWCNPISGHNTLYWYLQNLGQGPELLIRYENEEAVDDSQLPKDRFSAERLKGVDSTLKIQPAELGDSAVYLCASSLGAGRATDTQYFGPGTRLTVL.

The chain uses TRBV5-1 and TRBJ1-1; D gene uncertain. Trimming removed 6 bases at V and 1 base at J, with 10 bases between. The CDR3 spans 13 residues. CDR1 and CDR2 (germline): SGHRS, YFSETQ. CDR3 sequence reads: CASTEVGNTEAFF. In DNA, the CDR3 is TGCGCCAGCACCGAGGTGGGGAACACTGAAGCTTTCTTT.

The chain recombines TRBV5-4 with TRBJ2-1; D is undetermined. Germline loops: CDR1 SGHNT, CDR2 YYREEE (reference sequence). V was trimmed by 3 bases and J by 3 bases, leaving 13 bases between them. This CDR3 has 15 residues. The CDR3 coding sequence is TGTGCCAGCAGCTCGGCTGAGGTGTTCTACAATGAGCAGTTCTTC. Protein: CASSSAEVFYNEQFF.

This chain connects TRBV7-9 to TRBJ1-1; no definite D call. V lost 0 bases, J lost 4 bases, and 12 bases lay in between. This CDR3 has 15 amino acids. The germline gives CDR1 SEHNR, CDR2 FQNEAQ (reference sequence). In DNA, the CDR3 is TGTGCCAGCAGCTTAGCCGACCCGGGTGGCACTGAAGCTTTCTTT. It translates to CASSLADPGGTEAFF.

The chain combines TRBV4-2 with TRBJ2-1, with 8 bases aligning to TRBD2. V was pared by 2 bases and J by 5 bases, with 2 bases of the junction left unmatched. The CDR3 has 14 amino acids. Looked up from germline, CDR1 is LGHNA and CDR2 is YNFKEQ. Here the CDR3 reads CASSQKRENNEQFF. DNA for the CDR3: TGTGCCAGCAGCCAAAAGCGGGAGAACAATGAGCAGTTCTTC.

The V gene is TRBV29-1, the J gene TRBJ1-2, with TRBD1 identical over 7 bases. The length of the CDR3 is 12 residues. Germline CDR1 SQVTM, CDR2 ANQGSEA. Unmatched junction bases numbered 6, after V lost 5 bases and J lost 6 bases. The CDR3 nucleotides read TGCAGCGTTACACTGACAGGGAATGGCTACACCTTC. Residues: CSVTLTGNGYTF.

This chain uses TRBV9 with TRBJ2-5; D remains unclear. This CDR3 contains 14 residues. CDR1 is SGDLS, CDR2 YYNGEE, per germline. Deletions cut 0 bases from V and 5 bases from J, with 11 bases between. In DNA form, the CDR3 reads TGTGCCAGCAGCGTAGGATCGAGCGCCGAGACCCAGTACTTC. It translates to CASSVGSSAETQYF.

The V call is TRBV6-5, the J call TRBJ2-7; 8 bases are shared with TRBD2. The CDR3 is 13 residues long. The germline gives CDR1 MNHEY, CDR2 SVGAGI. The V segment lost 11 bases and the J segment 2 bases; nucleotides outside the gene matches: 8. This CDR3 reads CAVRGGRPYEQYF. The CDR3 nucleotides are TGTGCCGTCAGGGGCGGGAGGCCCTACGAGCAGTACTTC.

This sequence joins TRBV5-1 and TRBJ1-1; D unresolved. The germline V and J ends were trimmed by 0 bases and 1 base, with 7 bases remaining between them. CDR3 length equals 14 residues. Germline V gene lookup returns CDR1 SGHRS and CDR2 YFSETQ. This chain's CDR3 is CASSLAESNTEAFF. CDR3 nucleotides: TGCGCCAGCAGCTTGGCCGAGTCGAACACTGAAGCTTTCTTT.

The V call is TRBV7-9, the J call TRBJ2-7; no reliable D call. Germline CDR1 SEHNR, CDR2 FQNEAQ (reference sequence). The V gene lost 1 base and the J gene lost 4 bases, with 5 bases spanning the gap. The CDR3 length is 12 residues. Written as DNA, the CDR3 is TGTGCCAGCAGCTTAGGAGAATACGAGCAGTACTTC. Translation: CASSLGEYEQYF.

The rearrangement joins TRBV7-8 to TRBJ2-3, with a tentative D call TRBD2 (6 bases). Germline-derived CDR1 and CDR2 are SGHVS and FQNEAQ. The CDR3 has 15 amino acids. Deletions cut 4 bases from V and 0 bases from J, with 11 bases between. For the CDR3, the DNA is TGTGCCAGCAGCTCCTCTAGCGTTAGCACAGATACGCAGTATTTT. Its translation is CASSSSSVSTDTQYF.